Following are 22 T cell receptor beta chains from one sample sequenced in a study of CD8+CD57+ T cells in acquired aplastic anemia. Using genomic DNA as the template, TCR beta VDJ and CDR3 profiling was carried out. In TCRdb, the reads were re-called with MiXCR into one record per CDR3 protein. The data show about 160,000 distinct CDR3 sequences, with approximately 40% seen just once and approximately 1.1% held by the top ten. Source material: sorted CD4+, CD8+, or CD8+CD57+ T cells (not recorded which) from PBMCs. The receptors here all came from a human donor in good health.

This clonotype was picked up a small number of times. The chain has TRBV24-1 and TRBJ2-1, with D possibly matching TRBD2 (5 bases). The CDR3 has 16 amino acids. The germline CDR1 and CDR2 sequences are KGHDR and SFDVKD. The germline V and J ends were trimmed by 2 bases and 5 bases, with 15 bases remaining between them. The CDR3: CATSDWARGNHNEQFF. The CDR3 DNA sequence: TGTGCCACCAGTGATTGGGCACGGGGTAACCACAATGAGCAGTTCTTC.

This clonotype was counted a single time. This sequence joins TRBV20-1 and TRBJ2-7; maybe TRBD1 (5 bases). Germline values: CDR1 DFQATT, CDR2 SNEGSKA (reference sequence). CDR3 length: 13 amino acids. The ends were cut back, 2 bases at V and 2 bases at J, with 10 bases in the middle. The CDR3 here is CSARPRQTYEQYF. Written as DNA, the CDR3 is TGCAGTGCTAGACCGCGACAGACCTACGAGCAGTACTTC.

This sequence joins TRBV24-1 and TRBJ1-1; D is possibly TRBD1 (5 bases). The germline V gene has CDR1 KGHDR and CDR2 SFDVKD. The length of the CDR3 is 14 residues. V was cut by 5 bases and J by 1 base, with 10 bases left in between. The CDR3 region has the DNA TGTGCCACCAGTGGAGGGGTGGCGAACACTGAAGCTTTCTTT. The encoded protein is CATSGGVANTEAFF.

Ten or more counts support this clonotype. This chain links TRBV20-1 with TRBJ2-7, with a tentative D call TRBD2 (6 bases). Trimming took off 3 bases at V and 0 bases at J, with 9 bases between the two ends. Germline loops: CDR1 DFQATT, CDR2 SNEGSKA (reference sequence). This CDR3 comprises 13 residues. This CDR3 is CSASGGISYEQYF. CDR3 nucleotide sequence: TGCAGTGCTAGCGGAGGGATCTCCTACGAGCAGTACTTC.

In nucleotides, the CDR3 is TGCAGTGCTCAACCCGATCGGAGCTACGAGCAGTACTTC. Amino acid sequence: CSAQPDRSYEQYF. This chain joins TRBV20-1 and TRBJ2-7, with unresolved D. CDR1 is DFQATT, CDR2 SNEGSKA, per germline (reference sequence). V was shortened by 5 bases and J by 3 bases, with 14 bases between the two germline ends. The CDR3 runs 13 residues.

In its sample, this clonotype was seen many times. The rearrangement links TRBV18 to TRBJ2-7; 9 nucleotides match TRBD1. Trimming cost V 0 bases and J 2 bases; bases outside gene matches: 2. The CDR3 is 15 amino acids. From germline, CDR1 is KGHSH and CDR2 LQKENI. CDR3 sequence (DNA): TGTGCCAGCTCACCACCCGGGACAGGGACCTACGAGCAGTACTTC. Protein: CASSPPGTGTYEQYF.

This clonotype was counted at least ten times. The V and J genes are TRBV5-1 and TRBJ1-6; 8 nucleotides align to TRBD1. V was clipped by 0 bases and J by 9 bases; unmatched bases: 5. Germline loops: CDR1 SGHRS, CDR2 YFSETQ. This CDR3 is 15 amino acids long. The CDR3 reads CASSLADRGLSPLHF. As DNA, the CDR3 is TGCGCCAGCAGCTTGGCTGACAGGGGACTTTCACCCCTCCACTTT.

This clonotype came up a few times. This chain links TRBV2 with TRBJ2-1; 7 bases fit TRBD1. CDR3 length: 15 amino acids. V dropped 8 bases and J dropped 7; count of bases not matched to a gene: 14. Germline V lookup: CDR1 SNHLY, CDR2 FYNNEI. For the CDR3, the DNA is TGTGCCAGCTCCCCTGTCGGGACAGCCGAGAATGAGCAGTTCTTC. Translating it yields CASSPVGTAENEQFF.

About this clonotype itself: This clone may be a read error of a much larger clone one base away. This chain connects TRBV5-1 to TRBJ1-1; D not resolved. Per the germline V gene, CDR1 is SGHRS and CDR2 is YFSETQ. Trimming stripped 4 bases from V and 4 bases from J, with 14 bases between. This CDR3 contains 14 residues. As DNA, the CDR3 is TGCGCCAGCAGCCCCACGGGGATGAGCACTGAAGCTTTCTTT. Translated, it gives CASSPTGMSTEAFF.

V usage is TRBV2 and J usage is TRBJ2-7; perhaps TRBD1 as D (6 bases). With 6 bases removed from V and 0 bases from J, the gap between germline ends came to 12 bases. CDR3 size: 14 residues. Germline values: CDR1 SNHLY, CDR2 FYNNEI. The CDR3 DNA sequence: TGTGCCAGCAGAGCCCGGGACAACTCCTACGAGCAGTACTTC. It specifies CASRARDNSYEQYF.

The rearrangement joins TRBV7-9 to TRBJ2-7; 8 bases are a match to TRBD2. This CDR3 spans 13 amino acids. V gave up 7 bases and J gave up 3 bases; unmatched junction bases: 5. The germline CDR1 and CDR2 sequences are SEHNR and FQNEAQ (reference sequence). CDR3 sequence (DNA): TGTGCCAGCACCCGGACTAGCATCTACGAGCAGTACTTC. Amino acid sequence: CASTRTSIYEQYF.

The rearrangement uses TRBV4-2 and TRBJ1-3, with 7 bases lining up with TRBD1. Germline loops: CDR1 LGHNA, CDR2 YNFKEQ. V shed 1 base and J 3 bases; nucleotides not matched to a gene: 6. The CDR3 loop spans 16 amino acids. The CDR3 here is CASSQAPPGGGNTIYF. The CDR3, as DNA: TGTGCCAGCAGCCAAGCCCCCCCAGGGGGTGGAAACACCATATATTTT.

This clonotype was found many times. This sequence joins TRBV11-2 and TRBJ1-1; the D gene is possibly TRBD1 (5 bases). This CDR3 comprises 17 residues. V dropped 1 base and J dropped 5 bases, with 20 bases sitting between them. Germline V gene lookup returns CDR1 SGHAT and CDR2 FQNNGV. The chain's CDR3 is CASSLVGQGDRCTEAFF. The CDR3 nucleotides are TGTGCCAGCAGCTTAGTTGGTCAGGGTGATAGGTGTACTGAAGCTTTCTTT.

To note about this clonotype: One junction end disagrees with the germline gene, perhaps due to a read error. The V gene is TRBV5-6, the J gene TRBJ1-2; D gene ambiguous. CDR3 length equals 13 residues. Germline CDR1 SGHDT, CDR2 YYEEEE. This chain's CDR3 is CASSLGSNYGNTF. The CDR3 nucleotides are TGTGCCAGCAGCTTAGGATCTAACTATGGCAACACCTTC.

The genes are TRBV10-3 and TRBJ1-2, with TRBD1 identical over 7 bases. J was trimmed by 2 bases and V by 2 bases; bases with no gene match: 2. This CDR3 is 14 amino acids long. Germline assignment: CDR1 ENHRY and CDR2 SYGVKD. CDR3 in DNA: TGTGCCATCAGTGAGCCAGGGGGGAACTATGGCTACACCTTC. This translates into CAISEPGGNYGYTF.

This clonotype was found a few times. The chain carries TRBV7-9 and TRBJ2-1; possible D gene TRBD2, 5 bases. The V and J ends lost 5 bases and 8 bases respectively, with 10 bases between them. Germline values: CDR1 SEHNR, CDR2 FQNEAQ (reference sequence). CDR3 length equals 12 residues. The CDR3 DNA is TGTGCCAGCAGCCCCCCCGGGGATGAGCAGTTCTTC. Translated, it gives CASSPPGDEQFF.

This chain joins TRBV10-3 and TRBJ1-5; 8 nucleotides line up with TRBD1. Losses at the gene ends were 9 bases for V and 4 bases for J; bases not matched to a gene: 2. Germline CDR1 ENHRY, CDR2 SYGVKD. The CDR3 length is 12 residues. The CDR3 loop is CAIGTGNQPQHF. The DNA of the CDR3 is TGTGCCATTGGGACAGGAAATCAGCCCCAGCATTTT.

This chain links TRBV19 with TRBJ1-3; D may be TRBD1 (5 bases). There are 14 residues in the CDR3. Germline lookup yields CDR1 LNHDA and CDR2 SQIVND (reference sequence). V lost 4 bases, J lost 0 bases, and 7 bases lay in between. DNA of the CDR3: TGTGCCAGTAGTACGGGGGACTCTGGAAACACCATATATTTT. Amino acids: CASSTGDSGNTIYF.

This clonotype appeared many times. The CDR3 bases are TGTGCCAGCAGTTTAGGACCGTTAGACTCCTACGAGCAGTACTTC. Its protein product is CASSLGPLDSYEQYF. The chain carries TRBV12-3 or TRBV12-4 and TRBJ2-7, with unresolved D. The V gene lost 1 base and the J gene lost 0 bases, with 10 bases spanning the gap. The CDR3 consists of 15 residues.

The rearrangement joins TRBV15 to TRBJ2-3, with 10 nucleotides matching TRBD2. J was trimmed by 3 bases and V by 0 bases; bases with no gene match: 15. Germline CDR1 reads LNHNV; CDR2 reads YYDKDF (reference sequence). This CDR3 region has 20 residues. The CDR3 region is CATSRDAPLSTSGATDTQYF. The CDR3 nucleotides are TGTGCCACCAGCAGAGATGCCCCACTGAGTACTAGCGGGGCGACAGATACGCAGTATTTT.

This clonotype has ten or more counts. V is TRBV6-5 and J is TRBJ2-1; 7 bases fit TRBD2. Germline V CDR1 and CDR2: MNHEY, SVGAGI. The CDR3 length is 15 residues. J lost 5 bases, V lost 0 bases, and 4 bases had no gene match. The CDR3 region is CASSYSGGTDNEQFF. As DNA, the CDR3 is TGTGCCAGCAGTTACTCGGGAGGGACGGACAATGAGCAGTTCTTC.

The CDR3 DNA follows: TGTGCCAGCAGGTCGTCGGACAGGGGGCAAGGGGTATATGGCTACACCTTC. Translated: CASRSSDRGQGVYGYTF. V usage is TRBV11-1 and J usage is TRBJ1-2; TRBD1 agrees at 11 bases. The CDR3 contains 17 residues. CDR1 is SGHAT and CDR2 is FQDESV in the germline V gene (reference sequence). Trimming took 6 bases from V and 5 from J; bases not matched to a gene: 14.